The next 14 T cell receptor beta chains were all read from a single sample in a study of technical replicates of blood from a few donors. The data were produced by immunoSEQ multiplex PCR, yet TCRdb's version contains in-frame clones alone and is incomplete. The data contain over 65,000 clones, roughly 96% of them singletons. Sequencing was done on a sample of T cells isolated from PBMCs. The source is a human donor in good health.

The chain employs TRBV5-1 and TRBJ1-1; TRBD1 aligns across 8 bases. The V gene's germline CDR1 is SGHRS and CDR2 YFSETQ. The J segment lost 6 bases and the V segment lost 2 bases, leaving 6 bases of the junction unmatched. The length of the CDR3 is 14 residues. CDR3 bases: TGCGCCAGCAGCTTACTTCAGGGGGCCCCTGAAGCTTTCTTT. As protein: CASSLLQGAPEAFF.

About this clone itself: The junction departs from the called germline gene at one end, perhaps through a read error. The DNA of the CDR3 is TGTGCCTGGAGTGAGGTCTTCCTGGACGGGGAGTTT. This encodes CAWSEVFLDGEF. The chain is built from TRBV30 and TRBJ1-1; D gene ambiguous. Germline loops: CDR1 GTSNPN, CDR2 SVGIG (reference sequence). The CDR3 is made up of 12 amino acids.

V usage is TRBV4-1 and J usage is TRBJ2-1; 8 bases fit TRBD2. Germline V gene lookup returns CDR1 MGHRA and CDR2 YSYEKL. The CDR3 spans 16 residues. Trimming cost V 3 bases and J 0 bases; bases outside gene matches: 4. The CDR3 loop is CASSHERGGSYNEQFF. The CDR3 region has the DNA TGCGCCAGCAGCCATGAACGGGGGGGCTCCTACAATGAGCAGTTCTTC.

The chain has TRBV7-3 and TRBJ2-1, with 9 bases fitting TRBD2. Germline values: CDR1 SGHTA, CDR2 FQGTGA. The length of the CDR3 is 21 residues. The V gene end was trimmed by 5 bases and the J gene end by 0 bases; junction bases not matched to a gene: 20. CDR3 nucleotide sequence: TGTGCCAGCAGCCATCCGGGGTCGGGCGCGGGGGGGACTAGCTCCTACAATGAGCAGTTCTTC. Translated, it gives CASSHPGSGAGGTSSYNEQFF.

This clone occurred once. The V gene is TRBV2, the J gene TRBJ2-2; TRBD2 matches at 14 bases. V gave up 6 bases and J gave up 6 bases; unmatched junction bases: 3. The CDR3 spans 15 residues. Germline CDR1 reads SNHLY; CDR2 reads FYNNEI. The CDR3 region is CASRRLAGGPGELFF. The CDR3 nucleotides are TGTGCCAGCAGGCGACTAGCGGGAGGGCCCGGGGAGCTGTTTTTT.

The chain couples TRBV7-9 to TRBJ2-7; the match to TRBD1 covers 8 bases. CDR3 length: 15 amino acids. Germline CDR1 and CDR2: SEHNR and FQNEAQ (reference sequence). The V and J ends lost 0 bases and 4 bases, in that order; junction bases with no gene match: 5. The CDR3 DNA sequence: TGTGCCAGCAGCTTAGCGTTTGACAGGGGTTACGAGCAGTACTTC. This sequence encodes CASSLAFDRGYEQYF.

The gene calls are TRBV6-1 and TRBJ2-7; 8 nucleotides agree with TRBD1. Trimming at V came to 5 bases and at J to 2 bases, leaving 5 bases not matched to a gene. The V gene's germline CDR1 is MNHNS and CDR2 SASEGT. The CDR3 is 14 residues long. CDR3 amino acids: CASSWTGNTYEQYF. The CDR3 nucleotides are TGTGCCAGCAGTTGGACAGGGAACACCTACGAGCAGTACTTC.

The J gene is TRBJ1-5, the V gene TRBV5-1; 9 positions match TRBD1. V shed 5 bases and J 5 bases; nucleotides not matched to a gene: 5. The length of the CDR3 is 14 residues. CDR1 and CDR2 from the germline V gene are SGHRS and YFSETQ. The CDR3 sequence: CASRARTGDQPQHF. The CDR3 DNA reads TGCGCCAGCAGGGCCCGGACAGGGGATCAGCCCCAGCATTTT.

The rearrangement uses TRBV27 and TRBJ2-1; no reliable D call. This CDR3 is 13 amino acids long. The germline CDR1 and CDR2 sequences are MNHEY and SMNVEV (reference sequence). Deletions cut 4 bases from V and 4 bases from J, with 8 bases between. CDR3 DNA sequence: TGTGCCAGCAGTTCTGTCCGGTACAATGAGCAGTTCTTC. Its translation is CASSSVRYNEQFF.

This clone was seen just once. The chain couples TRBV19 to TRBJ1-1, with D perhaps matching TRBD1 (6 bases). The germline gives CDR1 LNHDA, CDR2 SQIVND (reference sequence). Deletions cut 5 bases from V and 2 bases from J, with 21 bases between. CDR3 size: 17 residues. DNA for the CDR3: TGTGCCAGTAGTCCCGTTCGATCGGACAGCATAAACACTGAAGCTTTCTTT. Translation gives CASSPVRSDSINTEAFF.

The gene calls are TRBV7-2 and TRBJ2-1; D gene uncertain. Germline CDR1 reads SGHTA; CDR2 reads FQGNSA. CDR3 size: 11 residues. The V and J ends lost 5 bases and 10 bases respectively, with 9 bases between them. As DNA, the CDR3 is TGTGCCAGCAGCCCCTACTTCGAGCAGTTCTTC. Translation gives CASSPYFEQFF.

CDR3 nucleotides: TGTGCCAGCAGCTTTATTCGGGAGGTGAGGACAGATACGCAGTATTTT. This sequence encodes CASSFIREVRTDTQYF. The genes are TRBV5-6 and TRBJ2-3, with 7 bases identical to TRBD2. There are 16 residues in the CDR3. Trimming cost V 2 bases and J 3 bases; bases outside gene matches: 9. Germline V lookup: CDR1 SGHDT, CDR2 YYEEEE.

The CDR3 is CASGTALGELFF. CDR3 nucleotides: TGCGCCAGCGGGACAGCCCTCGGGGAGCTGTTTTTT. The chain couples TRBV10-1 to TRBJ2-2, with 7 bases aligning to TRBD1. The germline CDR1 and CDR2 sequences are WNHNN and SYGVQD (reference sequence). With V trimmed by 8 bases and J by 7 bases, 4 bases remained unmatched. The CDR3 is made up of 12 amino acids.

This clone was recorded only once. CDR3 region: CASSFIPGDHYGYTF. The CDR3 DNA reads as TGTGCCAGCAGTTTCATTCCAGGGGATCACTATGGCTACACCTTC. This chain joins TRBV27 and TRBJ1-2; maybe TRBD1 (6 bases). Germline loops: CDR1 MNHEY, CDR2 SMNVEV (reference sequence). Trimming stripped 3 bases from V and 3 bases from J, with 14 bases between. The CDR3 contains 15 residues.